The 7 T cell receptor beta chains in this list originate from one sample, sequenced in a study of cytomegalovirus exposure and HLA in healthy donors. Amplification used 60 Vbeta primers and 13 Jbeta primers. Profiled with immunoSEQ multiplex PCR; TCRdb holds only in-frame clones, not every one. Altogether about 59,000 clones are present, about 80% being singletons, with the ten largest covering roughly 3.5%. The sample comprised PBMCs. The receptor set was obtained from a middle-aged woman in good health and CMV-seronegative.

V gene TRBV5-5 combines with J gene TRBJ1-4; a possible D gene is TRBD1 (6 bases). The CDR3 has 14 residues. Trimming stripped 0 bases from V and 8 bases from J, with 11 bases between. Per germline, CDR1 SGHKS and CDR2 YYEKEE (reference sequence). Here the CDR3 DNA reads TGTGCCAGCAGCTTGGTCGTCCAGGGGGAAAAACTGTTTTTT. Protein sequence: CASSLVVQGEKLFF.

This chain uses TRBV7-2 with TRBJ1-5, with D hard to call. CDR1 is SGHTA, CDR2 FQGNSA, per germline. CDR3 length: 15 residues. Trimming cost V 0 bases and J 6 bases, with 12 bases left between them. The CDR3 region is CASSLAVGSGQPQHF. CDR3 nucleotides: TGTGCCAGCAGCTTAGCCGTAGGTTCGGGTCAGCCCCAGCATTTT.

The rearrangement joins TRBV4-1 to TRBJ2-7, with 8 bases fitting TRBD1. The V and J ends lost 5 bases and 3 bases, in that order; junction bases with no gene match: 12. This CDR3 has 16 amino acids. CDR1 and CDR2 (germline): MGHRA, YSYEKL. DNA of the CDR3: TGCGCCAGCAGCTTAGCGGCGACAGGGGTCCTCTACGAGCAGTACTTC. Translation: CASSLAATGVLYEQYF.

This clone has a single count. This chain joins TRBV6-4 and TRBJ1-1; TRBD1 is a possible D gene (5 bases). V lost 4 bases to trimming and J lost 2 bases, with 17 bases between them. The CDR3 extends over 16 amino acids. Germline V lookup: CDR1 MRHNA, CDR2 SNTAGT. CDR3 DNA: TGTGCCAGCAGTGCCCTCGACAGCTCAGAAAACACTGAAGCTTTCTTT. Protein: CASSALDSSENTEAFF.

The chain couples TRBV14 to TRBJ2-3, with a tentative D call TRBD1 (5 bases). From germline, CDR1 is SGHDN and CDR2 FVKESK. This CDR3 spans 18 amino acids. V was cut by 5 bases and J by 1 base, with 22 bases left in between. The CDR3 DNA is TGTGCCAGCAGCTTATTCAGGGCCCCCGGTAGTGGCACAGATACGCAGTATTTT. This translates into CASSLFRAPGSGTDTQYF.

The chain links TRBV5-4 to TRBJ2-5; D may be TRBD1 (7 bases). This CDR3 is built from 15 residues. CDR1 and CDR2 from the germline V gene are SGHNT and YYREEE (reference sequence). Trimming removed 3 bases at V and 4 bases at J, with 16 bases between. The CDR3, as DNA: TGTGCCAGCAGCTACGGGACAGCGGAGGGAGAGACCCAGTACTTC. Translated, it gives CASSYGTAEGETQYF.

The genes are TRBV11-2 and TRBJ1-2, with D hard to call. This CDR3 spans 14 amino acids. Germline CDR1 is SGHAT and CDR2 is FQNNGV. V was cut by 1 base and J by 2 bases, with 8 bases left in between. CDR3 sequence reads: CASSLASTNYGYTF. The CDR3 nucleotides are TGTGCCAGCAGCTTAGCCAGTACAAACTATGGCTACACCTTC.